The T cell receptor beta chain under discussion was sequenced for a study of OX40 agonist ivuxolimab in advanced cancers. Trimming removed 2 bases at V and 6 bases at J, with 11 bases between. The CDR3 has 14 residues. CDR1 and CDR2 (germline): MNHEY, SVGAGI. Here immunoSEQ multiplex PCR was the method, and the copy in TCRdb shows in-frame clones only, minus some. The data show some 60,000 clones, about 90% seen once. The chain carries TRBV6-5 and TRBJ1-5; D may be TRBD1 (5 bases). The origin of this receptor is an adult with an advanced solid tumor such as melanoma, head and neck, liver or kidney cancer. The sample was CD4+ or CD8+ T cells sorted from blood, taken in a trial of the OX40 agonist ivuxolimab. The DNA of the CDR3 is TGTGCCAGCAGTTACCGGGACGCTTCTCAGCCCCAGCATTTT. It is translated as CASSYRDASQPQHF.